Below are 22 T cell receptor beta chains sequenced from a single sample in a study of cytomegalovirus exposure and HLA in healthy donors. Using immunoSEQ multiplex PCR, the repertoire was profiled, and TCRdb retains in-frame clones only, with some absent. The sample lists about 250,000 clones; roughly 87% were seen once. Sequenced input: PBMCs. The origin of the receptors is a man aged 18 to 29 in good health and CMV-seropositive.

The genes are TRBV6-1 and TRBJ2-7; the D gene is possibly TRBD2 (6 bases). The CDR3 covers 12 residues. Trimming cost V 5 bases and J 6 bases, with 11 bases left between them. Germline CDR1 MNHNS, CDR2 SASEGT. The CDR3 reads CASSLDYIEQYF. The CDR3 region has the DNA TGTGCCAGCAGTTTGGACTACATCGAGCAGTACTTC.

This clone is a singleton in its sample. This sequence joins TRBV27 and TRBJ2-1; maybe TRBD2 (5 bases). Germline CDR1 MNHEY, CDR2 SMNVEV (reference sequence). V dropped 5 bases and J dropped 5 bases, with 19 bases sitting between them. The CDR3 sequence is 16 residues long. The CDR3 region is CASSPSRGWRDNEQFF. CDR3 sequence (DNA): TGTGCCAGCAGTCCGAGTCGGGGATGGCGGGACAATGAGCAGTTCTTC.

This rearrangement joins TRBV29-1 to TRBJ2-1; no definite D call. The V gene lost 3 bases and the J gene lost 2 bases, with 14 bases spanning the gap. Germline lookup yields CDR1 SQVTM and CDR2 ANQGSEA. This CDR3 comprises 15 residues. DNA for the CDR3: TGCAGCGTTGATTCGTCGGGCTCCCCCTACAATGAGCAGTTCTTC. Translation gives CSVDSSGSPYNEQFF.

This chain's CDR3 is CASSPSLFPSVQFF. For the CDR3, the DNA is TGTGCCAGCAGCCCCTCTCTCTTCCCAAGCGTGCAGTTCTTC. The genes are TRBV7-3 and TRBJ2-1; no reliable D call. Germline-derived CDR1 and CDR2 are SGHTA and FQGTGA. The CDR3 totals 14 residues. The V end lost 5 bases, the J end lost 12 bases, and 20 bases lay between the germline ends.

The chain links TRBV6-1 to TRBJ2-1; 8 bases are shared with TRBD2. CDR3 length equals 15 residues. In germline, CDR1 is MNHNS, CDR2 SASEGT. With 5 bases clipped from V and 0 bases from J, the junction kept 3 bases outside the gene matches. Written as DNA, the CDR3 is TGTGCCAGCAGTACTAGCGGAAGCTCCTACAATGAGCAGTTCTTC. The encoded protein is CASSTSGSSYNEQFF.

The chain combines TRBV18 with TRBJ2-1, with 7 bases lining up with TRBD1. The length of the CDR3 is 13 residues. Trimming cost V 2 bases and J 12 bases; bases outside gene matches: 7. CDR1 is KGHSH, CDR2 LQKENI, per germline. DNA of the CDR3: TGTGCCAGCTCACCAGGGACAGAAGTCGGGCAGTTCTTC. Amino acids: CASSPGTEVGQFF.

This clone has a single count. CDR3 region: CASSYGGELFF. The CDR3 DNA follows: TGTGCCAGCAGTTACGGCGGGGAGCTGTTTTTT. The chain has TRBV6-6 and TRBJ2-2; D gene ambiguous. The V and J ends lost 2 bases and 7 bases respectively, with 2 bases between them. Germline V gene sequence: CDR1 MNHNY, CDR2 SVGAGI (reference sequence). The CDR3 is 11 residues long.

Written as DNA, the CDR3 is TGTGCCAGCAGTCCCACAGGGGGCTACGTGAGGGAGCAGTACTTC. It encodes CASSPTGGYVREQYF. The chain joins TRBV28 to TRBJ2-7, with TRBD1 identical over 9 bases. This CDR3 is 15 amino acids long. Losses at the gene ends were 5 bases for V and 7 bases for J; bases not matched to a gene: 12. Looked up from germline, CDR1 is MDHEN and CDR2 is SYDVKM.

This rearrangement joins TRBV10-3 to TRBJ1-2; perhaps TRBD1 as D (5 bases). Trimming left V 4 bases short and J 2 bases short, with 8 bases between. CDR1 is ENHRY, CDR2 SYGVKD, per germline. This CDR3 is 13 amino acids long. The CDR3 loop reads CAISGAGNYGYTF. CDR3 nucleotides: TGTGCCATCAGTGGGGCAGGGAACTATGGCTACACCTTC.

This clone was picked up a small number of times. This rearrangement joins TRBV7-8 to TRBJ1-1, with TRBD1 as a possible D gene (5 bases). There are 14 residues in the CDR3. Trimming cost V 1 base and J 0 bases, with 6 bases left between them. Per germline, CDR1 SGHVS and CDR2 FQNEAQ. CDR3 amino acids: CASSLGRVNTEAFF. For the CDR3, the DNA is TGTGCCAGCAGCTTAGGCAGGGTGAACACTGAAGCTTTCTTT.

This chain joins TRBV6-1 and TRBJ1-2; no definite D call. Germline V gene sequence: CDR1 MNHNS, CDR2 SASEGT. Trimming took 2 bases from V and 8 from J, leaving 12 bases between them. The CDR3 has 13 amino acids. In DNA form, the CDR3 reads TGTGCCAGCAGTGAATCAAGAGCGGAGGGCTACACCTTC. Translation: CASSESRAEGYTF.

This clone was recorded once. V and J are TRBV10-3 and TRBJ2-7; D possibly corresponds to TRBD2 (6 bases). Trimming cost V 2 bases and J 6 bases, with 17 bases left between them. The CDR3 sequence is 15 residues long. Germline CDR1 ENHRY, CDR2 SYGVKD. The CDR3 nucleotides read TGTGCCATCAGTGAGCCAGGCAGGGACTCGGCCGAGCAGTACTTC. Translating it yields CAISEPGRDSAEQYF.

This chain connects TRBV2 to TRBJ2-7, with TRBD2 matching 7 bases. Trimming took 3 bases from V and 6 from J; bases not matched to a gene: 11. The CDR3 loop spans 15 amino acids. Germline V gene sequence: CDR1 SNHLY, CDR2 FYNNEI. The CDR3 here is CASSDTGGSISEQYF. The CDR3, as DNA: TGTGCCAGCAGTGACACCGGCGGGAGCATTAGCGAGCAGTACTTC.

The chain couples TRBV6-5 to TRBJ1-4; TRBD1 matches at 10 bases. The trim removed 6 bases at V and 6 bases at J, leaving 4 bases unmatched. This CDR3 spans 14 amino acids. The V gene's germline CDR1 is MNHEY and CDR2 SVGAGI. CDR3 amino acids: CASRRQGAYEKLFF. The DNA of the CDR3 is TGTGCCAGCAGACGACAGGGGGCTTATGAAAAACTGTTTTTT.

The gene calls are TRBV7-6 and TRBJ1-1; D is undetermined. The V gene's germline CDR1 is SGHVS and CDR2 FNYEAQ. Trimming left V 2 bases short and J 6 bases short, with 25 bases between. CDR3 size: 18 residues. The DNA for the CDR3 is TGTGCCAGCAGCTTATTGGCGGGAGGAGTCCCCCTTTGGTCTGAAGCTTTCTTT. Encoded protein: CASSLLAGGVPLWSEAFF.

Only a few counts were recorded for this clone. The chain combines TRBV27 with TRBJ2-4, with D unclear. V lost 5 bases and J 0 bases, leaving 14 bases between the germline ends. The CDR3 totals 16 residues. The germline CDR1 and CDR2 sequences are MNHEY and SMNVEV (reference sequence). This CDR3 is CASSPNSVGAKNIQYF. The CDR3 region has the DNA TGTGCCAGCAGTCCGAACTCAGTGGGAGCCAAAAACATTCAGTACTTC.

Here the CDR3 reads CASSLGQGFGTEAFF. CDR3 coding DNA: TGTGCCAGCAGTTTGGGACAGGGTTTTGGCACTGAAGCTTTCTTT. This chain connects TRBV2 to TRBJ1-1; 9 nucleotides align to TRBD1. CDR3 size: 15 residues. The germline CDR1 and CDR2 sequences are SNHLY and FYNNEI. V was pared by 5 bases and J by 4 bases, with 8 bases of the junction left unmatched.

The rearrangement uses TRBV27 and TRBJ1-5, with D tentatively TRBD1 (5 bases). The V gene's germline CDR1 is MNHEY and CDR2 SMNVEV (reference sequence). The V and J ends lost 5 bases and 6 bases respectively, with 41 bases between them. CDR3 length: 23 residues. CDR3 coding DNA: TGTGCCAGCAGTCCCCCAGGGTGGTGGGACCCACCTGCGGCCCCCACCCCCGGTCAGCCCCAGCATTTT. This translates into CASSPPGWWDPPAAPTPGQPQHF.

V gene TRBV27 combines with J gene TRBJ2-2; weak D call: TRBD1 (6 bases). Germline V CDR1 and CDR2: MNHEY, SMNVEV (reference sequence). The CDR3 is 16 residues long. The ends were cut back, 6 bases at V and 1 base at J, with 15 bases in the middle. CDR3 protein: CASRQGQTMNTGELFF. The CDR3 coding sequence is TGTGCCAGCAGGCAAGGACAGACAATGAACACCGGGGAGCTGTTTTTT.

This clone was detected only once. The gene calls are TRBV11-3 and TRBJ2-7, with D perhaps TRBD1 or TRBD2 (5 bases each). Germline CDR1 reads SGHNT; CDR2 reads YENEEA. This CDR3 has 15 residues. The CDR3 bases are TGTGCTCCAAATACGACTGGGGGAAAACCCTACGAGCAGTACTTC. Translating it yields CAPNTTGGKPYEQYF. The whole variable domain, remainder taken from reference TRBV11-3 and TRBJ2-7, is EAGVVQSPRYKIIEKKQPVAFWCNPISGHNTLYWYLQNLGQGPELLIRYENEEAVDDSQLPKDRFSAERLKGVDSTLKIQPAELGDSAVYLCAPNTTGGKPYEQYFGPGTRLTVT.

The chain carries TRBV18 and TRBJ2-7, with a weak D call TRBD1 (6 bases). The CDR3 loop spans 15 amino acids. Trimming cost V 8 bases and J 3 bases, with 20 bases left between them. Germline-derived CDR1 and CDR2 are KGHSH and LQKENI. CDR3 nucleotides: TGTGCCAGCAGTCAACCTCTAACAGGGCTCTACGAGCAGTACTTC. Amino acids: CASSQPLTGLYEQYF.

The V and J genes are TRBV19 and TRBJ1-2; 8 bases match TRBD1. Germline assignment: CDR1 LNHDA and CDR2 SQIVND (reference sequence). The CDR3 totals 13 residues. With V trimmed by 10 bases and J by 1 base, 5 bases remained unmatched. CDR3 bases: TGTGCCACCCAGACAGGGGATAACTATGGCTACACCTTC. Translated: CATQTGDNYGYTF.